This TCR beta chain was identified during a study of T cells in Graves' hyperthyroidism and ophthalmopathy. The CDR3 runs 15 residues. Trimming left V 5 bases short and J 1 base short, with 11 bases between. In germline, CDR1 is MNHEY, CDR2 SVGAGI. This clonotype occurred many times. From RNA transcripts, TCR beta CDR3 regions were amplified. HTBI primers drove first-round RT-PCR of the TCR CDR3. TCRdb reanalysed the multiplex PCR reads using MiXCR and keeps one entry per CDR3 protein. The table has approximately 95,000 distinct CDR3 sequences, 35% to 45% seen once; the top ten hold more than 8.5%. The sample consisted of peripheral blood or thyroid tissue (not recorded which). This TCR came from a woman under 40 with Graves' hyperthyroidism. This chain connects TRBV6-5 to TRBJ2-2, with D possibly TRBD2 on 6 matching bases. The CDR3 coding sequence is TGTGCCAGCAGTGAGGGACTGGGGAACACCGGGGAGCTGTTTTTT. Residues: CASSEGLGNTGELFF.